One sample yielded the 16 T cell receptor beta chains listed below, sequenced in a study of cytomegalovirus exposure and HLA in healthy donors. PCR involved 60 Vbeta and 13 Jbeta primers. Measured with immunoSEQ multiplex PCR; TCRdb has only the in-frame clones, and not every one. The sample lists roughly 90,000 clones, about 82% occurring once. Sequencing was performed on PBMCs. These receptors all come from a man aged 25 to 40 in good health and CMV-seronegative.

This sequence joins TRBV6-1 and TRBJ1-2; D not resolved. The V gene's germline CDR1 is MNHNS and CDR2 SASEGT. The V and J ends lost 3 bases and 8 bases respectively, with 19 bases between them. This CDR3 is built from 15 residues. For the CDR3, the DNA is TGTGCCAGCAGTGACGAACGTGTAGGAGGGCGGGGCTACACCTTC. Its protein is CASSDERVGGRGYTF.

This chain joins TRBV30 and TRBJ1-4, with D maybe TRBD1 (5 bases). There are 13 residues in the CDR3. V shed 3 bases and J shed 4 bases, with 9 bases lying between them. Germline V lookup: CDR1 GTSNPN, CDR2 SVGIG (reference sequence). The CDR3 region is CAWSGRVNEKLFF. Written as DNA, the CDR3 is TGTGCCTGGAGCGGCAGGGTTAATGAAAAACTGTTTTTT.

The genes are TRBV14 and TRBJ2-1, with 11 bases matching TRBD2. The CDR3 has 19 amino acids. V lost 0 bases to trimming and J lost 3 bases; unmatched junction nucleotides: 10. Per the germline V gene, CDR1 is SGHDN and CDR2 is FVKESK. This CDR3 reads CASSQDRPTSGRNYNEQFF. CDR3 bases: TGTGCCAGCAGCCAAGACCGCCCAACTAGCGGGAGAAACTACAATGAGCAGTTCTTC.

V usage is TRBV4-1 and J usage is TRBJ2-5, with TRBD1 matching over 7 bases. The tail of the sequence fits TRBJ2-7 better, so the J call may be wrong. The CDR3 extends over 15 amino acids. Germline V gene sequence: CDR1 MGHRA, CDR2 YSYEKL. The CDR3 is CASSQEQGWSYEQYF. CDR3 bases: TGCGCCAGCAGCCAAGAACAGGGGTGGTCCTACGAGCAGTACTTC.

V and J are TRBV9 and TRBJ1-1; D possibly corresponds to TRBD1 (5 bases). With 3 bases removed from V and 3 bases from J, the gap between germline ends came to 15 bases. This CDR3 spans 15 amino acids. The germline gives CDR1 SGDLS, CDR2 YYNGEE. The CDR3 is CASSGRQLPYTEAFF. The CDR3, as DNA: TGTGCCAGCAGCGGGCGACAGCTACCGTACACTGAAGCTTTCTTT.

The chain joins TRBV4-3 to TRBJ1-1; tentatively, D is TRBD1 (6 bases). The CDR3 length is 15 residues. Trimming left V 1 base short and J 5 bases short, with 14 bases between. Germline assignment: CDR1 LGHNA and CDR2 YSLEER. The CDR3 nucleotides read TGCGCCAGCAGCCAAGTCGGGCAGGGGCAAACTGAAGCTTTCTTT. This sequence encodes CASSQVGQGQTEAFF.

The gene calls are TRBV11-2 and TRBJ2-7; 8 bases match TRBD2. Germline V lookup: CDR1 SGHAT, CDR2 FQNNGV. V dropped 1 base and J dropped 5; count of bases not matched to a gene: 4. This CDR3 region has 14 residues. The CDR3: CASSLGGGFDEQYF. In nucleotides, the CDR3 is TGTGCCAGCAGCTTAGGCGGGGGGTTCGACGAGCAGTACTTC.

This sequence joins TRBV6-1 and TRBJ1-2; 12 positions agree with TRBD1. The junction had 8 bases not matched to a gene; V was cut back by 5 bases and J by 7 bases. The CDR3 runs 15 residues. Germline V gives CDR1 MNHNS, CDR2 SASEGT. Written as DNA, the CDR3 is TGTGCCAGCAGTTCAACGGGACAGGGGGCAAGTGGCTACACCTTC. Amino acids: CASSSTGQGASGYTF.

The gene calls are TRBV6-6 and TRBJ2-5; TRBD1 aligns across 11 bases. This CDR3 comprises 15 residues. Germline V CDR1 and CDR2: MNHNY, SVGAGI (reference sequence). With V trimmed by 7 bases and J by 5 bases, 9 bases remained unmatched. The CDR3 DNA reads as TGTGCCAGCACCTCGGACAGGGGGCTGGGTGAGACCCAGTACTTC. Amino acid sequence: CASTSDRGLGETQYF.

This clone was observed a few times. The chain employs TRBV7-9 and TRBJ1-2; D possibly corresponds to TRBD1 (5 bases). CDR1 and CDR2 (germline): SEHNR, FQNEAQ (reference sequence). The CDR3 is 15 residues long. V was shortened by 1 base and J by 5 bases, with 14 bases between the two germline ends. The CDR3 sequence is CASSLGTPKGYGYTF. The CDR3 coding sequence is TGTGCCAGCAGCTTAGGGACCCCAAAGGGGTATGGCTACACCTTC.

The genes are TRBV6-5 and TRBJ1-2; D unresolved. Germline loops: CDR1 MNHEY, CDR2 SVGAGI. The CDR3 covers 13 residues. V was clipped by 7 bases and J by 3 bases, with 12 bases between them. As DNA, the CDR3 is TGTGCCAGCACTCCCTCCGCGGACTATGGCTACACCTTC. Amino acid sequence: CASTPSADYGYTF.

The count of this clone is one. The chain is built from TRBV28 and TRBJ1-6; D is uncertain. Trimming removed 3 bases at V and 5 bases at J, with 8 bases between. The CDR3 has 14 residues. Germline V lookup: CDR1 MDHEN, CDR2 SYDVKM. The chain's CDR3 is CASSFLHNNSPLHF. Written as DNA, the CDR3 is TGTGCCAGCAGTTTTTTACACAATAATTCACCCCTCCACTTT. Using reference TRBV28 and TRBJ1-6 for the parts outside the CDR3, the full variable domain is DVKVTQSSRYLVKRTGEKVFLECVQDMDHENMFWYRQDPGLGLRLIYFSYDVKMKEKGDIPEGYSVSREKKERFSLILESASTNQTSMYLCASSFLHNNSPLHFGNGTRLTVT.

Only a few counts were recorded for this clone. The genes are TRBV11-1 and TRBJ2-1, with a weak D call TRBD2 (5 bases). This CDR3 spans 13 amino acids. Germline CDR1 and CDR2: SGHAT and FQDESV (reference sequence). The germline V and J ends were trimmed by 6 bases and 1 base, with 7 bases remaining between them. The CDR3 bases are TGTGCCAGCAGTCTAGCATCCTACAATGAGCAGTTCTTC. Protein: CASSLASYNEQFF.

This clone was counted once. V usage is TRBV29-1 and J usage is TRBJ2-5; TRBD2 matches 7 bases. Per the germline V gene, CDR1 is SQVTM and CDR2 is ANQGSEA. CDR3 length: 14 amino acids. With V trimmed by 7 bases and J by 5 bases, 13 bases remained unmatched. DNA for the CDR3: TGCAGCGCCCGAGGTGGACGGGGAGGGGAGACCCAGTACTTC. Its translation: CSARGGRGGETQYF.

The chain couples TRBV30 to TRBJ2-1; possibly TRBD2 for D (5 bases). The CDR3 sequence is 14 residues long. Germline CDR1 and CDR2: GTSNPN and SVGIG (reference sequence). Trimming stripped 1 base from V and 3 bases from J, with 10 bases between. The CDR3 DNA reads as TGTGCCTGGAGTGGGAGGCTAGACTACAATGAGCAGTTCTTC. Protein: CAWSGRLDYNEQFF.

The chain joins TRBV5-4 to TRBJ2-2, with 7 bases matching TRBD2. Germline V gene data show CDR1 as SGHNT and CDR2 as YYREEE (reference sequence). CDR3 length equals 16 residues. V lost 4 bases and J lost 7; bases outside the gene matches: 13. CDR3 in DNA: TGTGCCAGCAGCCCCCAGAGGGAGGGGTTAGGCGGGGAGCTGTTTTTT. Residues: CASSPQREGLGGELFF.